This is a list of T cell receptor beta chains from one sample in a study of technical replicates of blood from four donors. The assay was immunoSEQ multiplex PCR, and TCRdb's table has in-frame clones only and misses some. The sample lists some 12,000 clones; 92% were seen once. Sequencing was performed on PBMCs. The receptors were gathered from a human donor in good health. CDR3s include the opening cysteine and the closing phenylalanine or tryptophan. The D gene is left open where the match is weak. Only part of the rows carry a size: once, few, many, or a class if the clone is expanded.

>NA|TRBJ1-2|TRBV7-9|NA
TGTGCCAGCAGCTTTGACGGAGCCTATGGCTACACCTTC
CASSFDGAYGYTF
>NA|TRBJ2-7|TRBV6-5|NA
TGTGCCAGCAGTTACCTGGACAGTACCTACGAGCAGTACTTC
CASSYLDSTYEQYF
>NA|TRBJ2-3|TRBV2|medium-sized
TGTGCCAGCAGTGCAGCGGAGACCACAGATACGCAGTATTTT
CASSAAETTDTQYF
>TRBD1|TRBJ2-7|TRBV7-2|NA
TGTGCCAGCAGCCCGACAGGGGGCGCATCCGAGCAGTACTTC
CASSPTGGASEQYF
>TRBD2|TRBJ2-2|TRBV7-8|NA
TGTGCCAGCAGGAAGGGACTAGCGGGAGACACCGGGGAGCTGTTTTTT
CASRKGLAGDTGELFF
>NA|TRBJ2-5|TRBV2|NA
TGTGCCAGCAGTGGGAGCAGGGGAGGGGAGACCCAGTACTTC
CASSGSRGGETQYF
>NA|TRBJ2-7|TRBV6-5|NA
TGTGCCAGCAGTAAGACCGGGACTCACCCTTACGAGCAGTACTTC
CASSKTGTHPYEQYF
>TRBD1|TRBJ1-4|TRBV6-5|NA
TGTGCCAGCAGCAGACAGGGAGAAACTAATGAAAAACTGTTTTTT
CASSRQGETNEKLFF
>NA|TRBJ2-7|TRBV30|NA
TGTGCCTGGAGTGTCTCCGGCGGCTTCTACGAGCAGTACTTC
CAWSVSGGFYEQYF
>NA|TRBJ2-7|TRBV5-4|NA
TGTGCCAGCAGCTTAGGCAGGGCCTCCTACGAGCAGTACTTC
CASSLGRASYEQYF
>TRBD1|TRBJ2-2|TRBV9|NA
TGTGCCAGCAGCGTAGCTGGATTGGCAGGGGGCCGCACCGGGGAGCTGTTTTTT
CASSVAGLAGGRTGELFF
>NA|TRBJ2-2|TRBV9|NA
TGTGCCAGCAGCGTAGGGAATAGCGGTTCTACCGGGGAGCTGTTTTTT
CASSVGNSGSTGELFF
>NA|TRBJ2-3|TRBV27|NA
TGTGCCAGCAGTTTACGAGGACAGAGCACAGATACGCAGTATTTT
CASSLRGQSTDTQYF
>NA|TRBJ2-7|TRBV5-6|NA
TGTGCCAGCAAGGCGATAACAGGTGGGATTTACGAGCAGTACTTC
CASKAITGGIYEQYF
>NA|TRBJ1-5|TRBV15|NA
TGTGCCACCAGCAGAGAGTCGGCAGGGAATAGCAATCAGCCCCAGCATTTT
CATSRESAGNSNQPQHF
>TRBD2|TRBJ2-5|TRBV10-2|NA
TGCGCCAGCTCGTTTGAGCGGGGGGGGACCCAGTACTTC
CASSFERGGTQYF
>NA|TRBJ2-6|TRBV4-2|few
TGTGCCAGCAGCCAAGATCAGGGCTCTGGGGCCAACGTCCTGACTTTC
CASSQDQGSGANVLTF
>TRBD1|TRBJ1-1|TRBV19|NA
TGTGCCAGTAGTATCCTGACTACAGGGGACTTCATGAACACTGAAGCTTTCTTT
CASSILTTGDFMNTEAFF
>NA|TRBJ2-7|TRBV28|once
TGTGCCAGCACAGGGGCTACTGATTCCTACGAGCAGTACTTC
CASTGATDSYEQYF
>NA|TRBJ2-7|TRBV27|NA
TGTGCCAGCAGTTCCCAGCCAGGAAGCTACGAGCAGTACTTC
CASSSQPGSYEQYF
>NA|TRBJ2-5|TRBV5-6|once
TGTGCCAGCAGCTTTGGCAGGAACCAAGAGACCCAGTACTTC
CASSFGRNQETQYF
>TRBD1|TRBJ1-2|TRBV7-2|once
TGTGCCAGCAGCTCGTGGACAGGCGGTAACTATGGCTACACCTTC
CASSSWTGGNYGYTF
>NA|TRBJ2-3|TRBV5-1|NA
TGCGCCAGCAGTCCGAGGCCGGCCGAGCGAGACACAGATACGCAGTATTTT
CASSPRPAERDTDTQYF
>TRBD1|TRBJ1-5|TRBV12-5|NA
TGTGCTAGCAACCGAGGGGGACAGGATCAGCCCCAGCATTTT
CASNRGGQDQPQHF
>TRBD2|TRBJ2-1|TRBV11-2|NA
TGTGCCAGCAGCTCCCGGGGGGATAGCGGGAGAAATGAGCAGTTCTTC
CASSSRGDSGRNEQFF